The 7 T cell receptor beta chains given below trace back to one sample, sequenced in a study of early T cells in non-severe SARS-CoV-2 infection. One entry per CDR3 protein results from TCRdb running MiXCR on the 5' RACE reads. Here the sample spans 24,000 or so distinct CDR3 sequences, roughly 4.1% being singletons. Sequencing was carried out using whole blood. The origin of the receptors is an adult who was a healthcare worker with PCR-confirmed SARS-CoV-2 infection or an uninfected control (not recorded which).

There are many counts of this clonotype. This chain uses TRBV29-1 with TRBJ1-1; the D is unclear. Trimming stripped 7 bases from V and 3 bases from J, with 9 bases between. The CDR3 has 11 residues. CDR1 SQVTM and CDR2 ANQGSEA come from the germline V gene. This CDR3 reads CSGSLDTEAFF. DNA of the CDR3: TGCAGCGGTAGTCTGGACACTGAAGCTTTCTTT.

This clonotype was recorded at least ten times. The rearrangement joins TRBV7-9 to TRBJ2-7; maybe TRBD1 (6 bases). The CDR3 runs to 15 residues. Germline V lookup: CDR1 SEHNR, CDR2 FQNEAQ (reference sequence). V lost 4 bases and J 7 bases, leaving 20 bases between the germline ends. CDR3 amino acids: CASSSGALPAHEQYF. CDR3 coding DNA: TGTGCCAGCAGCTCAGGGGCGCTTCCCGCACATGAGCAGTACTTC. Full variable domain (remainder filled in from reference TRBV7-9 and TRBJ2-7): DTGVSQNPRHKITKRGQNVTFRCDPISEHNRLYWYRQTLGQGPEFLTYFQNEAQLEKSRLLSDRFSAERPKGSFSTLEIQRTEQGDSAMYLCASSSGALPAHEQYFGPGTRLTVT.

This rearrangement joins TRBV5-1 to TRBJ2-7; 12 bases map to TRBD1. Germline CDR1 reads SGHRS; CDR2 reads YFSETQ. The CDR3 runs 16 residues. The V gene end was trimmed by 3 bases and the J gene end by 4 bases; junction bases not matched to a gene: 8. CDR3 in amino acids: CASSSDGTGGAYEQYF. The CDR3 coding sequence is TGCGCCAGCAGCTCGGACGGGACAGGGGGCGCGTACGAGCAGTACTTC.

The table lists this clonotype with many counts. This chain uses TRBV9 with TRBJ2-5, with 9 nucleotides matching TRBD2. Germline lookup yields CDR1 SGDLS and CDR2 YYNGEE. The ends lost 0 bases at V and 4 bases at J; junction bases unmatched: 13. The CDR3 contains 18 residues. This CDR3 reads CASSVGVSGSLTGETQYF. The DNA for the CDR3 is TGTGCCAGCAGCGTAGGGGTTAGCGGGAGCCTCACAGGAGAGACCCAGTACTTC.

The chain employs TRBV11-2 and TRBJ2-3, with D tentatively TRBD1 (6 bases). V was shortened by 2 bases and J by 8 bases, with 11 bases between the two germline ends. Germline assignment: CDR1 SGHAT and CDR2 FQNNGV. The CDR3 has 13 amino acids. CDR3 residues: CASSLTGSATQYF. The CDR3 region has the DNA TGTGCCAGCAGCTTAACAGGGTCCGCTACGCAGTATTTT.

This clonotype was counted between two and nine times. CDR3 sequence: CSVAHTNTGELFF. As DNA, the CDR3 is TGCAGCGTCGCCCATACGAACACCGGGGAGCTGTTTTTT. This rearrangement joins TRBV29-1 to TRBJ2-2; D gene ambiguous. V lost 6 bases and J lost 0, with 8 bases in between. CDR1 is SQVTM, CDR2 ANQGSEA, per germline. The length of the CDR3 is 13 residues.

This clonotype was seen at least ten times. The V and J genes are TRBV7-9 and TRBJ1-1; D is ambiguous. This CDR3 has 13 residues. V lost 1 base to trimming and J lost 6 bases, with 9 bases between them. The V gene's germline CDR1 is SEHNR and CDR2 FQNEAQ (reference sequence). CDR3 DNA sequence: TGTGCCAGCAGCTTAGTTGGGAGACCTGAAGCTTTCTTT. It encodes CASSLVGRPEAFF.